This T cell receptor (beta chain) comes out of a study of blood T cell repertoires in COVID-19. Per the original methods: Researchers report that nucleated cell counts were estimated from reference gene primer amplification. Libraries were prepared by immunoSEQ multiplex PCR; TCRdb keeps only in-frame clonotypes and omits some of them. Clone size and the V and J calls come from that table; the DNA yielded D and trimming. The sample yields 130,000 to 150,000 clones, just under 85% seen once. Germline CDR1 is LGHNA and CDR2 is YSLEER. After removal of 3 bases from V and 7 bases from J, the junction contained 16 bases not matched to a gene. This CDR3 contains 17 residues.

The specimen sequenced was PBMCs or T cells enriched from blood (not recorded which). The clonotype was recovered from a middle-aged man who had recovered from COVID-19. The chain carries TRBV4-3 and TRBJ1-1, with 8 bases lining up with TRBD1. DNA for the CDR3: TGCGCCAGCAGCCAGGTCACCGGGACAGGCTTTCGGAGTGAAGCTTTCTTT. Translating gives CASSQVTGTGFRSEAFF.